Presented here are 5 T cell receptor beta chains from one specimen sequenced in a study of shared clonotypes between healthy human individuals. Sequencing used immunoSEQ multiplex PCR; TCRdb keeps in-frame clones, though not all of them. The sample includes 800,000 to 950,000 clones, 95% to 97% of them seen just once. Naive CD8 populations comprised CD45RO-negative cells positively selected for CCR7, excluding terminally differentiated effector memory CD45RA+ cells. The specimen sequenced was naive CD8+ T cells sorted from blood. The receptors derive from a man aged 30-40 years in good health.

Worth noting for this clone: Other DNA sequences in this specimen translate into the identical CDR3. The CDR3 region has the DNA TGTGCCAGCAGTTTATCGAGGGGTGGGGAGACCCAGTACTTC. As protein: CASSLSRGGETQYF. This chain uses TRBV27 with TRBJ2-5; possibly TRBD1 or TRBD2 for D (5 bases each). This CDR3 comprises 14 residues. The V gene lost 0 bases and the J gene lost 5 bases, with 10 bases spanning the gap. From germline, CDR1 is MNHEY and CDR2 SMNVEV (reference sequence).

The count of this clone is one. The J gene is TRBJ2-7, the V gene TRBV18, with 11 positions matching TRBD1. With V trimmed by 0 bases and J by 7 bases, 2 bases remained unmatched. The CDR3 sequence is 14 residues long. Germline V gene sequence: CDR1 KGHSH, CDR2 LQKENI. This CDR3 reads CASSPPGQGGEQYF. The CDR3 DNA reads TGTGCCAGCTCACCACCGGGACAGGGGGGTGAGCAGTACTTC.

This chain joins TRBV27 and TRBJ2-3; D is possibly TRBD1 or TRBD2 (6 bases each). Germline lookup yields CDR1 MNHEY and CDR2 SMNVEV (reference sequence). Trimming took off 5 bases at V and 7 bases at J, with 16 bases between the two ends. CDR3 length: 14 residues. The CDR3 bases are TGTGCCAGCAGTCTCTCCCGGGGGCTCTATACGCAGTATTTT. This translates into CASSLSRGLYTQYF.

The V gene is TRBV9, the J gene TRBJ1-1, with D possibly matching TRBD1 (6 bases). Germline loops: CDR1 SGDLS, CDR2 YYNGEE. The germline V and J ends were trimmed by 3 bases and 11 bases, with 11 bases remaining between them. The CDR3 is made up of 11 amino acids. CDR3 region: CASSGGRGAFF. As DNA, the CDR3 is TGTGCCAGCAGCGGTGGGAGGGGGGCTTTCTTT. The variable domain in full, completed from reference TRBV9 and TRBJ1-1, reads DSGVTQTPKHLITATGQRVTLRCSPRSGDLSVYWYQQSLDQGLQFLIQYYNGEERAKGNILERFSAQQFPDLHSELNLSSLELGDSALYFCASSGGRGAFFGQGTRLTVV.

The gene calls are TRBV5-1 and TRBJ2-3; 7 bases align to TRBD2. Germline loops: CDR1 SGHRS, CDR2 YFSETQ. The ends lost 0 bases at V and 5 bases at J; junction bases unmatched: 6. The CDR3 loop spans 15 amino acids. CDR3 sequence reads: CASSLVGGPGDTQYF. CDR3 bases: TGCGCCAGCAGCTTGGTGGGAGGGCCCGGAGATACGCAGTATTTT.